These 27 T cell receptor beta chains share one sample of origin, sequenced in a study of blood T cells in healthy people across ages. It was with a sample-barcoded 5' primer and a J-beta primer mix that a second PCR of about 6 to 11 cycles was run. TCRdb ran MiXCR on the 5' RACE reads and lists one entry per CDR3 protein. The data show about 2 million distinct CDR3 sequences, about 49% seen once. The sequenced sample consisted of blood. The origin of the receptors is a woman in her forties in good health.

CDR3 in amino acids: CASSLIWTGGIDTEAFF. The CDR3 DNA follows: TGTGCCAGCAGTCTGATTTGGACAGGGGGTATTGACACTGAAGCTTTCTTT. The chain joins TRBV27 to TRBJ1-1, with 10 bases that match TRBD1. Losses at the gene ends were 5 bases for V and 3 bases for J; bases not matched to a gene: 12. The CDR3 loop spans 17 amino acids. Germline V lookup: CDR1 MNHEY, CDR2 SMNVEV (reference sequence).

This clonotype has more than one count but fewer than ten. The gene calls are TRBV28 and TRBJ2-7; D gene uncertain. Trimming shortened V by 7 bases and J by 2 bases, and 9 bases separated the two germline ends. CDR1 MDHEN and CDR2 SYDVKM come from the germline V gene. CDR3 length: 12 residues. The CDR3 region has the DNA TGTGCCAGCAACGTAGGAGCCTACGAGCAGTACTTC. It is translated as CASNVGAYEQYF.

The chain joins TRBV15 to TRBJ2-7; 8 nucleotides match TRBD2. Germline V lookup: CDR1 LNHNV, CDR2 YYDKDF (reference sequence). V lost 4 bases and J lost 7; bases outside the gene matches: 12. CDR3 length equals 15 residues. The chain's CDR3 is CATSTSTSVGNEQYF. For the CDR3, the DNA is TGTGCCACCAGCACCTCGACTAGCGTTGGCAATGAGCAGTACTTC. Filled out from reference TRBV15 and TRBJ2-7, the complete variable domain reads DAMVIQNPRYQVTQFGKPVTLSCSQTLNHNVMYWYQQKSSQAPKLLFHYYDKDFNNEADTPDNFQSRRPNTSFCFLDIRSPGLGDTAMYLCATSTSTSVGNEQYFGPGTRLTVT.

This clonotype has only one observation. J is TRBJ1-2 and V is TRBV7-9, with D perhaps TRBD1 (6 bases). CDR1 is SEHNR, CDR2 FQNEAQ, per germline (reference sequence). V lost 0 bases, J lost 8 bases, and 16 bases lay in between. The CDR3 is made up of 15 amino acids. The CDR3 loop is CASSLADRPSEGYTF. The DNA for the CDR3 is TGTGCCAGCAGCTTAGCAGACAGGCCCTCGGAGGGCTACACCTTC. The full variable domain, completed using reference TRBV7-9 and TRBJ1-2, is DTGVSQNPRHKITKRGQNVTFRCDPISEHNRLYWYRQTLGQGPEFLTYFQNEAQLEKSRLLSDRFSAERPKGSFSTLEIQRTEQGDSAMYLCASSLADRPSEGYTFGSGTRLTVV.

The chain uses TRBV6-2 or TRBV6-3 and TRBJ2-3; D might be TRBD1 or TRBD2, each matching 6 bases. The CDR3 has 16 residues. Germline CDR1 is MNHEY and CDR2 is SVGEGT. V lost 2 bases, J lost 3 bases, and 15 bases lay in between. The DNA for the CDR3 is TGTGCCAGCAGTTACATGGGGGCCGGGGGAACAGATACGCAGTATTTT. Protein product: CASSYMGAGGTDTQYF.

In this sample, this clonotype turned up a few times. The chain joins TRBV20-1 to TRBJ2-7; D not resolved. V was trimmed by 2 bases and J by 2 bases, leaving 16 bases between them. The germline V gene has CDR1 DFQATT and CDR2 SNEGSKA (reference sequence). The length of the CDR3 is 15 residues. CDR3 amino acids: CSARIPETSAYEQYF. The DNA for the CDR3 is TGCAGTGCTAGAATCCCGGAGACATCCGCCTACGAGCAGTACTTC.

The rearrangement uses TRBV5-6 and TRBJ2-7; TRBD1 matches 8 bases. The CDR3 extends over 15 amino acids. The germline CDR1 and CDR2 sequences are SGHDT and YYEEEE. With V trimmed by 5 bases and J by 9 bases, 16 bases remained unmatched. The CDR3 region has the DNA TGTGCCAGCAGACCTGACAGGGGATCGACGAGTGTGCAGTACTTC. Protein product: CASRPDRGSTSVQYF.

J is TRBJ2-7 and V is TRBV11-2, with D perhaps matching TRBD2 (6 bases). This CDR3 has 15 amino acids. CDR1 SGHAT and CDR2 FQNNGV come from the germline V gene. V gave up 2 bases and J gave up 7 bases, with 18 bases separating them. In nucleotides, the CDR3 is TGTGCCAGCAGCTTAAGCGGGCTAGGCCAGAGAGAGCAGTACTTC. Translation gives CASSLSGLGQREQYF.

In its sample, this clonotype was seen once. The chain joins TRBV5-5 to TRBJ2-3, with 11 bases fitting TRBD2. Germline trimming cut 4 bases from V and 3 bases from J; bases unmatched to any gene: 10. CDR3 size: 17 residues. The germline V gene has CDR1 SGHKS and CDR2 YYEKEE (reference sequence). The DNA of the CDR3 is TGTGCCAGCAGCCCTCGGGTTAGCGGGGGGGCAACAGATACGCAGTATTTT. Translated: CASSPRVSGGATDTQYF.

The rearrangement uses TRBV4-2 and TRBJ2-1, with 10 bases aligning to TRBD1. The CDR3 covers 16 residues. CDR1 is LGHNA, CDR2 YNFKEQ, per germline. J was trimmed by 9 bases and V by 3 bases; bases with no gene match: 11. The CDR3 reads CASSQSGTGVRSEQFF. As DNA, the CDR3 is TGTGCCAGCAGCCAGTCCGGGACAGGGGTACGTAGTGAGCAGTTCTTC.

The J gene is TRBJ1-5, the V gene TRBV12-3 or TRBV12-4; D unresolved. Deletions cut 3 bases from V and 7 bases from J, with 7 bases between. The CDR3 length is 12 residues. The CDR3 reads CASSFAGQPQHF. The CDR3 bases are TGTGCCAGCAGTTTTGCGGGGCAGCCCCAGCATTTT.

This clonotype was detected a few times. The chain has TRBV2 and TRBJ2-5; D call uncertain. The germline gives CDR1 SNHLY, CDR2 FYNNEI. This CDR3 is 14 amino acids long. Between the trimmed V and J ends, which lost 0 bases and 5 bases, there was a span of 10 bases. CDR3 region: CASSEARNRETQYF. Written as DNA, the CDR3 is TGTGCCAGCAGTGAAGCTCGAAATCGGGAGACCCAGTACTTC.

The table lists this clonotype with a few counts. This chain joins TRBV12-3 or TRBV12-4 and TRBJ2-3; 14 positions match TRBD2. Losses at the gene ends were 6 bases for V and 2 bases for J; bases not matched to a gene: 7. The CDR3 covers 17 residues. CDR3 amino acids: CASSPRLAGGYTDTQYF. In nucleotides, the CDR3 is TGTGCCAGCAGCCCTAGACTAGCGGGGGGGTACACAGATACGCAGTATTTT.

Only one count was recorded for this clonotype. The V gene is TRBV27, the J gene TRBJ1-1; D not certain. The V gene's germline CDR1 is MNHEY and CDR2 SMNVEV (reference sequence). The V and J ends lost 0 bases and 3 bases respectively, with 8 bases between them. CDR3 size: 14 residues. The CDR3 protein is CASSLSKGYTEAFF. CDR3 bases: TGTGCCAGCAGTTTATCGAAAGGGTACACTGAAGCTTTCTTT.

The CDR3 sequence: CASSMNKYGYTF. The CDR3 region has the DNA TGTGCCAGCAGCATGAATAAATATGGCTACACCTTC. J is TRBJ1-2 and V is TRBV7-2; D unresolved. This CDR3 is built from 12 residues. Germline-derived CDR1 and CDR2 are SGHTA and FQGNSA. The germline V and J ends were trimmed by 5 bases and 5 bases, with 9 bases remaining between them.

As for this clonotype: A much larger clone lies a single base off, so this may be a read error. The chain uses TRBV6-6 and TRBJ1-2, with D hard to call. Between the trimmed V and J ends, which lost 8 bases and 4 bases, there was a span of 8 bases. The CDR3 is 11 residues long. Germline loops: CDR1 MNHNY, CDR2 SVGAGI (reference sequence). The CDR3 here is CASGEGYGYTF. For the CDR3, the DNA is TGTGCCAGCGGCGAGGGCTATGGCTACACCTTC.

The V and J genes are TRBV29-1 and TRBJ1-1; 12 nucleotides match TRBD1. In germline, CDR1 is SQVTM, CDR2 ANQGSEA. The CDR3 has 15 amino acids. V gave up 6 bases and J gave up 4 bases; unmatched junction bases: 9. In DNA, the CDR3 is TGCAGCGTCGACGGGACAGGGGGCGGAAGCACTGAAGCTTTCTTT. Protein: CSVDGTGGGSTEAFF.

This sequence joins TRBV13 and TRBJ2-5; D remains unclear. Trimming took 5 bases from V and 4 from J, leaving 17 bases between them. The CDR3 totals 15 residues. Germline CDR1 reads PRHDT; CDR2 reads FYEKMQ (reference sequence). CDR3 amino acids: CASSPPRNPPETQYF. The CDR3 DNA reads TGTGCCAGCAGCCCCCCTCGGAACCCTCCAGAGACCCAGTACTTC.

The J gene is TRBJ2-1, the V gene TRBV18, with 10 bases that match TRBD2. The CDR3 is made up of 17 amino acids. V was pared by 6 bases and J by 0 bases, with 8 bases of the junction left unmatched. CDR1 and CDR2 (germline): KGHSH, LQKENI. This CDR3 is CASSPLAGDVSYNEQFF. The DNA for the CDR3 is TGTGCCAGCTCCCCTCTAGCGGGGGACGTCTCCTACAATGAGCAGTTCTTC.

The V call is TRBV27, the J call TRBJ1-4; a possible D gene is TRBD1 (5 bases). V was pared by 6 bases and J by 11 bases, with 22 bases between. CDR3 length: 15 amino acids. The germline V gene encodes CDR1 MNHEY and CDR2 SMNVEV (reference sequence). The DNA for the CDR3 is TGTGCCAGCAGAAACGCCCCTCCCGTCCGGGGGAAACTGTTTTTT. This sequence encodes CASRNAPPVRGKLFF.

The chain employs TRBV3-1 and TRBJ1-6; D ambiguous. Trimming shortened V by 7 bases and J by 14 bases, and 21 bases separated the two germline ends. Germline V gene sequence: CDR1 LGHDT, CDR2 YNNKEL (reference sequence). The CDR3 consists of 14 residues. The CDR3: CASTSPGPASTLHF. The CDR3 nucleotides read TGTGCCAGCACTTCCCCAGGTCCCGCTTCGACCCTCCACTTT. Full variable domain (outside the CDR3, taken from reference TRBV3-1 and TRBJ1-6): DTAVSQTPKYLVTQMGNDKSIKCEQNLGHDTMYWYKQDSKKFLKIMFSYNNKELIINETVPNRFSPKSPDKAHLNLHINSLELGDSAVYFCASTSPGPASTLHFGNGTRLTVT.

In its sample, this clonotype was seen a few times. The chain has TRBV10-3 and TRBJ2-3; TRBD2 agrees at 8 bases. Germline trimming cut 5 bases from V and 9 bases from J; bases unmatched to any gene: 7. This CDR3 region has 13 residues. The V gene's germline CDR1 is ENHRY and CDR2 SYGVKD. CDR3 DNA sequence: TGTGCCATCAGTAAGCTTAGCGGGGAAACGCAGTATTTT. It codes for CAISKLSGETQYF.

In nucleotides, the CDR3 is TGTGCCAGCAGCTTTTCCAGGGAAACTAGCGGGGGAAAGACCCAGTACTTC. Amino acids: CASSFSRETSGGKTQYF. The chain carries TRBV7-9 and TRBJ2-5; 11 bases match TRBD2. Losses at the gene ends were 3 bases for V and 6 bases for J; bases not matched to a gene: 12. Germline V CDR1 and CDR2: SEHNR, FQNEAQ (reference sequence). The CDR3 sequence is 17 residues long.

The rearrangement joins TRBV7-9 to TRBJ1-4; no clear D. V lost 6 bases, J lost 3 bases, and 11 bases lay in between. The CDR3 has 14 residues. The germline CDR1 and CDR2 sequences are SEHNR and FQNEAQ (reference sequence). The CDR3 is CASSWTGSNEKLFF. Written as DNA, the CDR3 is TGTGCCAGCAGTTGGACGGGTTCTAATGAAAAACTGTTTTTT. Together with reference TRBV7-9 and TRBJ1-4, the CDR3 gives the full variable domain: DTGVSQNPRHKITKRGQNVTFRCDPISEHNRLYWYRQTLGQGPEFLTYFQNEAQLEKSRLLSDRFSAERPKGSFSTLEIQRTEQGDSAMYLCASSWTGSNEKLFFGSGTQLSVL.

The rearrangement links TRBV5-4 to TRBJ2-3, with D maybe TRBD1 (6 bases). V was pared by 3 bases and J by 5 bases, with 19 bases between. CDR1 and CDR2 from the germline V gene are SGHNT and YYREEE (reference sequence). This CDR3 contains 16 residues. The CDR3 is CASSSFSTGSKDTQYF. DNA of the CDR3: TGTGCCAGCAGCTCTTTCTCGACAGGTAGTAAAGATACGCAGTATTTT. The variable domain in full, with the rest retrieved from reference TRBV5-4 and TRBJ2-3, is ETGVTQSPTHLIKTRGQQVTLRCSSQSGHNTVSWYQQALGQGPQFIFQYYREEENGRGNFPPRFSGLQFPNYSSELNVNALELDDSALYLCASSSFSTGSKDTQYFGPGTRLTVL.

The V gene is TRBV4-3, the J gene TRBJ2-7; no clear D gene. The CDR3 runs 14 residues. Trimming removed 2 bases at V and 0 bases at J, with 8 bases between. CDR1 is LGHNA and CDR2 is YSLEER in the germline V gene. Written as DNA, the CDR3 is TGCGCCAGCAGCCAACAGATAAGCTCCTACGAGCAGTACTTC. Its protein is CASSQQISSYEQYF.

This clonotype was recorded only once. The chain employs TRBV4-1 and TRBJ1-2, with a weak D call TRBD1 (6 bases). Germline CDR1 and CDR2: MGHRA and YSYEKL. The CDR3 runs to 14 residues. V lost 0 bases and J 8 bases, leaving 13 bases between the germline ends. In DNA form, the CDR3 reads TGCGCCAGCAGCCAAGATGAAGGGGGGAGAGGCTACACCTTC. Translation: CASSQDEGGRGYTF.